This TCR beta chain was recorded in a study of blood T cell repertoires in COVID-19. Germline assignment: CDR1 MNHEY and CDR2 SMNVEV (reference sequence). V trimming: 5 bases; J trimming: 1 base; junction bases outside the gene matches: 7. The CDR3 extends over 17 amino acids. This clone was observed once. Libraries were prepared by immunoSEQ multiplex PCR; TCRdb keeps only in-frame clonotypes and omits some of them. The sample has 140,000 to 150,000 clones; approximately 90% are singletons. This TCR derives from a man younger than 35 with COVID-19, enrolled during active disease. V gene TRBV27 combines with J gene TRBJ2-7; 14 positions match TRBD2. Sequencing used peripheral blood. This CDR3 reads CASSRAGLAGGSYEQYF. CDR3 nucleotide sequence: TGTGCCAGCAGTCGTGCCGGACTAGCGGGGGGATCCTACGAGCAGTACTTC.